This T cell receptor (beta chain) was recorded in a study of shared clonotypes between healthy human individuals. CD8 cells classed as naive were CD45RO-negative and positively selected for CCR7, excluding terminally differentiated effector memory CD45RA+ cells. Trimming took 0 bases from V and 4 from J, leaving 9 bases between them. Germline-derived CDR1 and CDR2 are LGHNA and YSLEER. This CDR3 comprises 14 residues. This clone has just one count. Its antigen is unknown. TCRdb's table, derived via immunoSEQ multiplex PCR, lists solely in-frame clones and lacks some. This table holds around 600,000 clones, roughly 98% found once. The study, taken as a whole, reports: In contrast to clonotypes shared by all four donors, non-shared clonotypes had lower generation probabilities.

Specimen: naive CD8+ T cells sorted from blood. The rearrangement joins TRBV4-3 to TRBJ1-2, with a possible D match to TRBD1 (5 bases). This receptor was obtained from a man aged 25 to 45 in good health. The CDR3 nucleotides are TGCGCCAGCAGCCAAGATATTAGGGGCTATGGCTACACCTTC. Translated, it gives CASSQDIRGYGYTF.